A selection of T cell receptor beta chains follows, all from one sample in a study of T cells expressing NK-cell markers. TCRdb re-called the 5' RACE reads and gives one entry per CDR3 protein, without DNA. The sample shows a few hundred thousand distinct CDR3 sequences, and roughly 5.4% sits with its ten largest clones. The material sequenced was blood T cells: a sorted CD56 or NKG2C T cell subset, CD4+ or CD8+ T cells, or bulk PBMC T cells (not recorded which). The receptors come from a man aged 18-75 years in good health. Each CDR3 is given with its conserved first and last residue.

CASSTQTGPSFGYTF	15	TRBV6-1	TRBJ1-2
CASSLKVTSGSTDTQYF	17	TRBV5-4	TRBJ2-3
CASSDRGRDYLGTQYF	16	TRBV9	TRBJ2-3
CASSTRGRSSYEQYF	15	TRBV6-1	TRBJ2-7
CASSWRQFNEQFF	13	TRBV27	TRBJ2-1
CASRTDRGYGETQYF	15	TRBV12-3/TRBV12-4	TRBJ2-5
CASSDRVGDTIYF	13	TRBV6-4	TRBJ1-3
CASLWVNSNYGYTF	14	TRBV6-1	TRBJ1-2
CASSPDQNYGYTF	13	TRBV7-2	TRBJ1-2
CASSQARGGRSKETQYF	17	TRBV4-1	TRBJ2-5
CASSDGGTAPLHF	13	TRBV6-4	TRBJ1-6
CASRKDRGREGEQFF	15	TRBV12-3/TRBV12-4	TRBJ2-1
CASSQRGGSGAGFYNEQFF	19	TRBV4-2	TRBJ2-1
CASSLTASTNEKLFF	15	TRBV5-1	TRBJ1-4
CSAATAQNQPQHF	13	TRBV29-1	TRBJ1-5
CASSVRTDGDEQYF	14	TRBV6-1	TRBJ2-7
CASSSGLAGGGGTDTQYF	18	TRBV11-2	TRBJ2-3
CASSFVLRTSGNTGELFF	18	TRBV5-1	TRBJ2-2
CASSLRGEQNIQYF	14	TRBV7-9	TRBJ2-4
CASSVRPPFFSGANVLTF	18	TRBV2	TRBJ2-6
CASRRAGQGEGYTF	14	TRBV6-2/TRBV6-3	TRBJ1-2
CASSLDTNYGYTF	13	TRBV5-1	TRBJ1-2
CASSLALGGAPYEQYF	16	TRBV7-9	TRBJ2-7
CASSPGTGVDTGELFF	16	TRBV28	TRBJ2-2
CSARQQQGQGTEAFF	15	TRBV20-1	TRBJ1-1
CASSLGLAGLGEQYF	15	TRBV7-8	TRBJ2-7
CASSQSGVGNTIYF	14	TRBV4-2	TRBJ1-3
CASSRAAGNQPQHF	14	TRBV5-5	TRBJ1-5
CASSRGRNQETQYF	14	TRBV7-2	TRBJ2-5
CASSPRGESYNEQFF	15	TRBV7-3	TRBJ2-1
CASSLAYRGNTQYF	14	TRBV27	TRBJ2-3
CASSLGINDNYGYTF	15	TRBV18	TRBJ1-2
CASSRGPTNEKLFF	14	TRBV7-2	TRBJ1-4
CSASRSAQLETQYF	14	TRBV20-1	TRBJ2-5
CSAERDRGNEQFF	13	TRBV20-1	TRBJ2-1
CASSLAFGGLPRETQYF	17	TRBV5-1	TRBJ2-5
CASSQGRLSSYEQYF	15	TRBV14	TRBJ2-7
CASSSQTSGGPYLLTDTQYF	20	TRBV11-2	TRBJ2-3
CASSGVAGFYNEQFF	15	TRBV9	TRBJ2-1
CASSTSVGMETQYF	14	TRBV11-3	TRBJ2-5
CASSYITEQETQYF	14	TRBV6-5	TRBJ2-5
CASTPRTSGASDTQYF	16	TRBV6-1	TRBJ2-3